The 7 T cell receptor beta chains below come from one sample, sequenced in a study of cytomegalovirus exposure and HLA in healthy donors. Primers included in the PCR were 60 Vbeta and 13 Jbeta primers. The method was immunoSEQ multiplex PCR; TCRdb's version includes in-frame clones alone and lacks a portion of them. The sample includes some 150,000 clones, about 75% of them seen just once. The sample taken for sequencing was PBMCs. These receptors were taken from a man in his sixties in good health and CMV-seronegative.

This clone was detected a few times. V is TRBV27 and J is TRBJ2-7, with 8 bases identical to TRBD1. This CDR3 region has 15 residues. Germline V gene data show CDR1 as MNHEY and CDR2 as SMNVEV (reference sequence). V shed 1 base and J 2 bases; nucleotides not matched to a gene: 4. In nucleotides, the CDR3 is TGTGCCAGCAGTTTATTAGGACAGGGCACCTACGAGCAGTACTTC. It yields the protein CASSLLGQGTYEQYF.

The chain uses TRBV27 and TRBJ1-2; no firm D call. Germline CDR1 is MNHEY and CDR2 is SMNVEV (reference sequence). The CDR3 has 12 amino acids. With 6 bases removed from V and 8 bases from J, the gap between germline ends came to 13 bases. The CDR3 DNA is TGTGCCAGCAGCGTCCGGGGTGGGGGCTACACCTTC. Amino acid sequence: CASSVRGGGYTF.

The rearrangement joins TRBV5-6 to TRBJ1-2; 7 nucleotides line up with TRBD1. V shed 5 bases, J shed 0 bases, and the junction held 7 bases outside the gene matches. CDR1 is SGHDT, CDR2 YYEEEE, per germline. The CDR3 is made up of 15 amino acids. The CDR3 loop reads CASRRGQEPNYGYTF. DNA of the CDR3: TGTGCCAGCAGACGAGGACAGGAGCCTAACTATGGCTACACCTTC.

The chain is built from TRBV6-1 and TRBJ2-1; TRBD1 agrees at 7 bases. Per the germline V gene, CDR1 is MNHNS and CDR2 is SASEGT. The CDR3 runs 14 residues. Trimming cost V 10 bases and J 3 bases; bases outside gene matches: 9. The CDR3 protein is CAIQSSGGYNEQFF. The CDR3 bases are TGTGCCATCCAGTCGTCAGGGGGCTACAATGAGCAGTTCTTC.

The genes are TRBV6-5 and TRBJ2-1, with 11 bases matching TRBD2. The CDR3 extends over 14 amino acids. Germline V gene sequence: CDR1 MNHEY, CDR2 SVGAGI. Trimming at V came to 6 bases and at J to 7 bases, leaving 5 bases not matched to a gene. For the CDR3, the DNA is TGTGCCAGCAGGCCTAGCGGGAGGATGAATGAGCAGTTCTTC. Translation gives CASRPSGRMNEQFF.

The rearrangement uses TRBV4-1 and TRBJ2-5, with D maybe TRBD2 (6 bases). V dropped 0 bases and J dropped 2 bases, with 10 bases sitting between them. The CDR3 has 15 residues. Germline CDR1 and CDR2: MGHRA and YSYEKL. CDR3 nucleotides: TGCGCCAGCAGCCAAGAGCGGGGCAGGCAAGAGACCCAGTACTTC. Encoded protein: CASSQERGRQETQYF.

The V gene is TRBV5-1, the J gene TRBJ1-1; D unresolved. Germline CDR1 is SGHRS and CDR2 is YFSETQ. CDR3 size: 14 residues. The V end was cut by 0 bases, the J end by 0 bases, with 6 bases between. The CDR3 bases are TGCGCCAGCAGCTTGGACAGCTTGAACACTGAAGCTTTCTTT. Amino acids: CASSLDSLNTEAFF.